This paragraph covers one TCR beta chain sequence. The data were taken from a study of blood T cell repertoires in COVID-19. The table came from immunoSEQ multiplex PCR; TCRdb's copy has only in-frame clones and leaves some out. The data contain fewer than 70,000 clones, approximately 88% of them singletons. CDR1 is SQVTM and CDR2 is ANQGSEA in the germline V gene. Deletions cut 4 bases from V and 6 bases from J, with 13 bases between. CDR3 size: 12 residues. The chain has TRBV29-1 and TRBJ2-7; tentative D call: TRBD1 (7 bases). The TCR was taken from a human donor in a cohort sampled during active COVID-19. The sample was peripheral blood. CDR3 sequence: CSVVDREAEQYF. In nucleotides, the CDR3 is TGCAGCGTTGTCGACAGGGAGGCCGAGCAGTACTTC.